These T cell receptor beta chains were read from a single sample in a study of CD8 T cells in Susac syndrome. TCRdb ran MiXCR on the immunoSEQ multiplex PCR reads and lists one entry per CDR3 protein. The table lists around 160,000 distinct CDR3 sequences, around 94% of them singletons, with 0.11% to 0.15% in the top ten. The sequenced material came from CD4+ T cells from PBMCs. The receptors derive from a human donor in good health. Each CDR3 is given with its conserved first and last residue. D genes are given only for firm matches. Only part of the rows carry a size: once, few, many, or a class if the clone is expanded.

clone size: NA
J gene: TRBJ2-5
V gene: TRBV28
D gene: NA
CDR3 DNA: TGTGCCAGCAGTTCCGACTCAGAGACCCAGTACTTC
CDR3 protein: CASSSDSETQYF

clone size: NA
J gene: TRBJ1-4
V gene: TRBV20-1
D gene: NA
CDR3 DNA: TGCAGTGCTCCTAGGGGGAATGAAAAACTGTTTTTT
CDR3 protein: CSAPRGNEKLFF

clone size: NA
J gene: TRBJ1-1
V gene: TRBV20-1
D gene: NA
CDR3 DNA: TGCAGTGCTGGGGACGTTGGGGGAGCTTTCTTT
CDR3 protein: CSAGDVGGAFF

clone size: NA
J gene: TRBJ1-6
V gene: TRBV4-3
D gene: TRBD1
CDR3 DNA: TGCGCCAGCAGCCACCGACAGGGTATTGATTCACCCCTCCACTTT
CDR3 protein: CASSHRQGIDSPLHF

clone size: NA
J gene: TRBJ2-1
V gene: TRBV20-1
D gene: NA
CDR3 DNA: TGCAGTGCTAGATATCCGATGATAGCTCAGGATGAGCAGTTCTTC
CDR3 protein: CSARYPMIAQDEQFF

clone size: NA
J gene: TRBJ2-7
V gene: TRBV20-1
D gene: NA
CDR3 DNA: TGCAGTGCTAGAGTTGGCGGAGACCTCTACGAGCAGTACTTC
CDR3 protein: CSARVGGDLYEQYF

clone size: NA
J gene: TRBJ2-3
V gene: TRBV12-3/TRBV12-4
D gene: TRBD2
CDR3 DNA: TGTGCCAGCAGTCGCGTTGCGGGGGGGCACCGCCCAGATACGCAGTATTTT
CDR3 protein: CASSRVAGGHRPDTQYF

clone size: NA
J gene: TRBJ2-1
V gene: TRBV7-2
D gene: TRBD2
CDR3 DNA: TGTGCCAGCAACTTGGCCGGGACTACCTACAATGAGCAGTTCTTC
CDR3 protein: CASNLAGTTYNEQFF

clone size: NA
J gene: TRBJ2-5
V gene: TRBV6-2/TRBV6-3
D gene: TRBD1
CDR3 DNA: TGTGCCAGCAGTTCCGGACAGGGGACAGAGACCCAGTACTTC
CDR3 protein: CASSSGQGTETQYF

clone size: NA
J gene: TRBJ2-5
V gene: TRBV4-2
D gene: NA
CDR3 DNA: TGTGCCAGCAGCCAAGAAGGGGGGGGCCAAGAGACCCAGTACTTC
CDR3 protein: CASSQEGGGQETQYF

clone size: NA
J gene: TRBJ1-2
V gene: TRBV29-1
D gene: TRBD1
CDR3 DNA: TGCAGCGTTGAGCAGGACAGGGGCTTTTTTGGAGGGGCCTACACCTTC
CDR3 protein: CSVEQDRGFFGGAYTF

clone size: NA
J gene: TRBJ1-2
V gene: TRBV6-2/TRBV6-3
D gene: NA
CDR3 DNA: TGTGCCAGCAGTCTACGGACCGAAGGCTACACCTTC
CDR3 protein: CASSLRTEGYTF

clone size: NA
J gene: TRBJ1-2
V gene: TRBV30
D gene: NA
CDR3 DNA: TGTGCCTGGAGTGTATCTGAGCGAAGTTACACCTTC
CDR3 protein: CAWSVSERSYTF

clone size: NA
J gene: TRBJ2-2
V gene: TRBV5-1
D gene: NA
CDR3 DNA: TGCGCCAGCAGCAGCCTAGCTGGCACCGGGGAGCTGTTTTTT
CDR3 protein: CASSSLAGTGELFF

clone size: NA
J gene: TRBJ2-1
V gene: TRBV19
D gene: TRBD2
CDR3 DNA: TGTGCCAGTAGTAAGGGACTAGCGGGGTTCCTCGCCTACAATGAGCAGTTCTTC
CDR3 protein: CASSKGLAGFLAYNEQFF

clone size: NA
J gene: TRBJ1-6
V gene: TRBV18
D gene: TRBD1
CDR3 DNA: TGTGCCAGCTCGCAGCAATCTACAGGGGCTTCACCCCTCCACTTT
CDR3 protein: CASSQQSTGASPLHF

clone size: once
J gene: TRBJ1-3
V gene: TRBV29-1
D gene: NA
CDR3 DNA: TGCAGCGTTGAGACGAACAGGGAAATATATTTT
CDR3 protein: CSVETNREIYF

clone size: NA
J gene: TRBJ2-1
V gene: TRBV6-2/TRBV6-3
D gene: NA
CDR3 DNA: TGTGCCAGCAGTTACGGGGCAGCTTCCTACAATGAGCAGTTCTTC
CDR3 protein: CASSYGAASYNEQFF

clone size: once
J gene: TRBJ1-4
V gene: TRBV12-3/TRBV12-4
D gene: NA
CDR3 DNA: TGTGCCAGCAGTTTAGCGCAAGGGGAAAAACTGTTTTTT
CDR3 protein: CASSLAQGEKLFF

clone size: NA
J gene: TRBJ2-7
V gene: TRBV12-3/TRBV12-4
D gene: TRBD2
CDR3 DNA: TGTGCCAGCTGTGTAGCGGGGGGGCTCTACGAGCAGTACTTC
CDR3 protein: CASCVAGGLYEQYF

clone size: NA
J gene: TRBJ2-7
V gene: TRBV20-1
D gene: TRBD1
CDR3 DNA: TGCAGTGCTAGTCCGCCGGGACAGGGCTACGAGCAGTACTTC
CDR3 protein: CSASPPGQGYEQYF

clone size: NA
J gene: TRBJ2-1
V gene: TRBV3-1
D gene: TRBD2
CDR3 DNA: TGTGCCAGCAGCCAAGATCTTAGGCTAGCGGGGGGACCGGAGTTCTTC
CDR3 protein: CASSQDLRLAGGPEFF

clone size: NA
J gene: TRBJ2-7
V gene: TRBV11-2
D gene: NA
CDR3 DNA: TGTGCCAGCAGCAAAGTTGGGGGCCCGGGAGACGAGCAGTACTTC
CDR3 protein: CASSKVGGPGDEQYF

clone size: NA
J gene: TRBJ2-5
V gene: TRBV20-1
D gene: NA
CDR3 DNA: TGCAGTGCTAGAGATTGGGCAGGGACCCAAGAGACCCAGTACTTC
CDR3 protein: CSARDWAGTQETQYF

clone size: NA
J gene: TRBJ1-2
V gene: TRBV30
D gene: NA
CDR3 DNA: TGTGCCCGACAAAGACAGAACTATGGCTACACCTTC
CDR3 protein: CARQRQNYGYTF

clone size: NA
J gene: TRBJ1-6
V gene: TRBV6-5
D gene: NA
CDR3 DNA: TGTGCCAGCAGTTACAGGGATTCACCCCTCCACTTT
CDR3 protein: CASSYRDSPLHF

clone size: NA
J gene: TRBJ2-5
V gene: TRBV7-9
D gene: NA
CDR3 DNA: TGTGCCAGCAGCCCCACCGGGACACAAGAGGGAGAGACCCAGTACTTC
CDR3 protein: CASSPTGTQEGETQYF

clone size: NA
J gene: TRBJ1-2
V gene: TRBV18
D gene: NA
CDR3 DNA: TGTGCCAGCTCATCAAAGATCGGGGACGAGGCAGGTTACACCTTC
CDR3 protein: CASSSKIGDEAGYTF

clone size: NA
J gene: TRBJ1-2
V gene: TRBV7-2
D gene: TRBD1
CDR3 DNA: TGTGCCAGCAGCTTGGGACAGGGGCGACGATACACCTTC
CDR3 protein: CASSLGQGRRYTF

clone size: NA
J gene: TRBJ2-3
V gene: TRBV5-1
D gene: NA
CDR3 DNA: TGCGCCAGCCGCTTCCTAGCGAACACAGATACGCAGTATTTT
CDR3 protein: CASRFLANTDTQYF

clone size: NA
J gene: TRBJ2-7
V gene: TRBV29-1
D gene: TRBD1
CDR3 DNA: TGCAGCGTTCGGGACCTTACAGGGGCGTACGAGCAGTACTTC
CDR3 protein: CSVRDLTGAYEQYF

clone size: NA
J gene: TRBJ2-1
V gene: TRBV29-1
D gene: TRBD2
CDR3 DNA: TGCAGCGTTGCGTTAGCGGGGGGTCACAATGAGCAGTTCTTC
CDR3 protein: CSVALAGGHNEQFF

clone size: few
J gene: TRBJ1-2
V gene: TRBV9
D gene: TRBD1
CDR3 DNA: TGTGCCAGCAGCGCAGGGGGCGGTGGCTACACCTTC
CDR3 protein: CASSAGGGGYTF

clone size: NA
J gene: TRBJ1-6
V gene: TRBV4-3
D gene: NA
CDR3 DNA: TGCGCCAGCAGCCAAGAATATACAGGGTCCCAAAGCTCCTATAATTCACCCCTCCACTTT
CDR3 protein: CASSQEYTGSQSSYNSPLHF

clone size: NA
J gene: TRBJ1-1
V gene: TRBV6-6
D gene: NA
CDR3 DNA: TGTGCCAGCAGGAGTTTCGGGGGCATGGACACTGAAGCTTTCTTT
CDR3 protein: CASRSFGGMDTEAFF

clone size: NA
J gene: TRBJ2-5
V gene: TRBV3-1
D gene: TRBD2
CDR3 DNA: TGTGCCAGCAGCCAGAGCGGGAGCGGGAGGGCTACCCAGTACTTC
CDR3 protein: CASSQSGSGRATQYF

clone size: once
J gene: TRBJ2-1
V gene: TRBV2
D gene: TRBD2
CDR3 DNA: TGTGCCAGCAGTGAAGCGGTTAGCGGGGCGCAGTTCTTC
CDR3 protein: CASSEAVSGAQFF

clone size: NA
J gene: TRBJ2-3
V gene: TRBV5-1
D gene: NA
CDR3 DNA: TGCGCCAGCAGCCTGGGCTGGGCGGGCACAGATACGCAGTATTTT
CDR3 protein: CASSLGWAGTDTQYF

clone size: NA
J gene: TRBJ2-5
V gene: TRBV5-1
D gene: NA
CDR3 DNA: TGCGCCAGCAACCAACCCGGGACACCTGTGGGGACCCAGTACTTC
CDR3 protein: CASNQPGTPVGTQYF

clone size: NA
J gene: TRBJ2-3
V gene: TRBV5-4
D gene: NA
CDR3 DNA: TGTGCCAGCAGCTTGAAAGCTGCGGTAACAGATACGCAGTATTTT
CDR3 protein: CASSLKAAVTDTQYF

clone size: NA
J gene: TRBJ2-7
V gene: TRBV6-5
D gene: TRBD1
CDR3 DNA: TGTGCCAGCAGTTCCTACCCGCGGACAGGCCTTACCCACGAGCAGTACTTC
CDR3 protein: CASSSYPRTGLTHEQYF

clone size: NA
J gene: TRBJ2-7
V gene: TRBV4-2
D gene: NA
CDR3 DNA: TGTGCCAGCAGCCAAGATGGGGTCTACGAGCAGTACTTC
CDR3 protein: CASSQDGVYEQYF

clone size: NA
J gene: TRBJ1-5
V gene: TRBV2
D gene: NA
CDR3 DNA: TGTGCCAGCAGTGGAGACAATCAGCCCCAGCATTTT
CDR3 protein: CASSGDNQPQHF

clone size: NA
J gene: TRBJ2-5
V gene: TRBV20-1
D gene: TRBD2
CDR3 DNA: TGCAGTGCTACTCGACTAGCGGGGGCCTCGGGGACCCAGTACTTC
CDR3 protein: CSATRLAGASGTQYF

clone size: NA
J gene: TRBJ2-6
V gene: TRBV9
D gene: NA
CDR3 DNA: TGTGCCAGCAGCGTAGGTACAGGGCTATCTGGGGCCAACGTCCTGACTTTC
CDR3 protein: CASSVGTGLSGANVLTF

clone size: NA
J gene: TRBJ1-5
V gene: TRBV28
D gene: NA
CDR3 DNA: TGTGCCAGCAGCAAGTTACGGCTCCAGCCCCAGCATTTT
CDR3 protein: CASSKLRLQPQHF

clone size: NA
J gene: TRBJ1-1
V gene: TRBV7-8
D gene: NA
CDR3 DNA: TGTGCCAGCAGCTTAGGGCGGGGGGCGGACACTGAAGCTTTCTTT
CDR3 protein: CASSLGRGADTEAFF

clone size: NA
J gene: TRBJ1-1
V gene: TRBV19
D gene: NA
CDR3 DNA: TGTGCCAGTAGTATAGCGGGAGGGACTGAAGCTTTCTTT
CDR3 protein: CASSIAGGTEAFF

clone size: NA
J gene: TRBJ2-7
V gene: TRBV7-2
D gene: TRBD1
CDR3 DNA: TGTGCCAGCAGCCTTGGACAGGGGGCGACCTACGAGCAGTACTTC
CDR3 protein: CASSLGQGATYEQYF

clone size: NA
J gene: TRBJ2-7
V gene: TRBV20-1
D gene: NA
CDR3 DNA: TGCAGTGCTAGGGGACACCTTGGGCACGAGCAGTACTTC
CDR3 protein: CSARGHLGHEQYF

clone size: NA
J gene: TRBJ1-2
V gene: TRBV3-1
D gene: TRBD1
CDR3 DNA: TGTGCCAGCAGCCCTACGGGACAGTCTTATGGCTACACCTTC
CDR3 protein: CASSPTGQSYGYTF

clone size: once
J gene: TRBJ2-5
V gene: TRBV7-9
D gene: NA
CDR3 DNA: TGTGCCAGCAGCCCCCGGGGACCGTTGGAAGAGACCCAGTACTTC
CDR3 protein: CASSPRGPLEETQYF

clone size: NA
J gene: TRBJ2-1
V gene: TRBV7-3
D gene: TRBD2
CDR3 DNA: TGTGCCAGCAGCTTATACCCCCCAGGGACTAGTACTGGGCATGAGCAGTTCTTC
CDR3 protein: CASSLYPPGTSTGHEQFF

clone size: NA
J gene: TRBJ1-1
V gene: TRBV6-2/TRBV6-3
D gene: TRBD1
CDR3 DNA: TGTGCCAGCAGTTACCTAACGGGGACAGGGAACACTGAAGCTTTCTTT
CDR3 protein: CASSYLTGTGNTEAFF

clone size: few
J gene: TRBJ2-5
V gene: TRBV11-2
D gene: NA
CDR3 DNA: TGTGCCAGCAGCTTAGAATCAGGAGGGGCCCAGTACTTC
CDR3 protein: CASSLESGGAQYF

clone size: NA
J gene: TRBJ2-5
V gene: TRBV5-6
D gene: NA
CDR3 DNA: TGTGCCAGCAGCTTGTTCAACCAGGGGTACCAAGAGACCCAGTACTTC
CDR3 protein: CASSLFNQGYQETQYF

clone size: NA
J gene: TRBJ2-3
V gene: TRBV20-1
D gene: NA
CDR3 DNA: TGCAGTGCTGGCTGGACTAGCACAGATACGCAGTATTTT
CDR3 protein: CSAGWTSTDTQYF